Reported below is one TCR beta chain. Its target is unknown. This record belongs to a study of T cell repertoires in cytomegalovirus infection. The wider study: CMV infection together with matching HLA type was indicated by public TCR beta signatures.

Study-wide points: Identification of carriers of CMV plus the relevant HLA was achieved through cumulative public TCR beta family frequency.

Via MiXCR, TCRdb re-called the reads, giving one row per CDR3 protein. This sample carries roughly 70,000 distinct CDR3 sequences, roughly 20% of them seen once, and the ten largest clones take roughly 63%. Trimming removed 2 bases from V and 2 bases from J, with 11 bases in between. The CDR3 runs 15 residues. Germline assignment: CDR1 SGHVS and CDR2 FNYEAQ. This sequence joins TRBV7-6 and TRBJ2-3; D not resolved. Specimen: CD8+ T cells from cultured PBMCs, collected from culture after CMV antigen stimulation. The sequence was collected from a human donor in good health (CMV status not recorded). Some clones in this sample may be carry-over from other donors' samples. The CDR3 reads CASSLRPADTDTQYF. The DNA of the CDR3 is TGTGCCAGCAGCTTAAGGCCAGCTGACACAGATACGCAGTATTTT.